This entry is about one T cell receptor (beta chain). Its target is unknown. Using a J-beta primer mix together with a sample-barcoded 5' primer, a second PCR was run for roughly 7 to 11 cycles. TCRdb redid the calling of the 5' RACE reads with MiXCR, one entry per CDR3 protein. The repertoire holds around 1.7 million distinct CDR3 sequences, with approximately 28% as singletons. These data come from a study of blood T cells in healthy people across ages. Study outcomes and limitations: With unsorted PBMCs, a conclusive comparison of naive versus antigen-experienced cells was not possible.

CDR3 length: 14 amino acids. V lost 4 bases, J lost 5 bases, and 7 bases stayed unmatched. Germline loops: CDR1 SGHDT, CDR2 YYEEEE. The source of this sequence is a woman aged 25 to 39 in good health. Sequenced input: blood. The chain recombines TRBV5-6 with TRBJ2-7; the match to TRBD1 covers 9 bases. CDR3 sequence (DNA): TGTGCCAGCAGCCCCACAGGACAGGGGCACGAGCAGTACTTC. Translated, it gives CASSPTGQGHEQYF.